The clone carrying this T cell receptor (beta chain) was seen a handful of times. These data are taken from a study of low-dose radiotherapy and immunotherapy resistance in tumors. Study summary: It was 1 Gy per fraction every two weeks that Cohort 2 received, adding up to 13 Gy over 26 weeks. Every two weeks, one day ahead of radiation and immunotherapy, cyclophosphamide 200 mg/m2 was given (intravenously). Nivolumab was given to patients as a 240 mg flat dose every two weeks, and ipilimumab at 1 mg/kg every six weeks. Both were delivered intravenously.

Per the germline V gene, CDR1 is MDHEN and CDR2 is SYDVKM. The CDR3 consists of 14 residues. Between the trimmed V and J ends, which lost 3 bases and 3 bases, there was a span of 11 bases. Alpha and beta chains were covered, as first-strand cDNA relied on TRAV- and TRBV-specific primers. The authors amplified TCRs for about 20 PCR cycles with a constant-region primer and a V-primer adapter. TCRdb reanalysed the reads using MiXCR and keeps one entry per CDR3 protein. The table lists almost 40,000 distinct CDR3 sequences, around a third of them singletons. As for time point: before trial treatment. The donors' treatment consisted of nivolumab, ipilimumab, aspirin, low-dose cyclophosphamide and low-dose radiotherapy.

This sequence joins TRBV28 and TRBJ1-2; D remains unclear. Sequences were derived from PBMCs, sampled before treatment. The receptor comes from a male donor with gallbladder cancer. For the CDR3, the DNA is TGTGCCAGCAGTTTTACGGCACAATACTATGGCTACACCTTC. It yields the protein CASSFTAQYYGYTF.